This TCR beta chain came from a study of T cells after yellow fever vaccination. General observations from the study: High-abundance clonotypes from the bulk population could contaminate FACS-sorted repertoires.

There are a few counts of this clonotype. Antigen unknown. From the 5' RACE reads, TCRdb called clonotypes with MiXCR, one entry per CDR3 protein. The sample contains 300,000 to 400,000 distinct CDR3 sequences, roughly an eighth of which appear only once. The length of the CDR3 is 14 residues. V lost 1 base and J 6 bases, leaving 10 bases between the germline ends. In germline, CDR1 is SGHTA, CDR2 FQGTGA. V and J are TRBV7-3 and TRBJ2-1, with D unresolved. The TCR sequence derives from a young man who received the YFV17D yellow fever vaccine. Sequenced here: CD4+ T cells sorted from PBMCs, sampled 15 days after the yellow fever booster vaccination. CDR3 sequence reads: CASSLMGIGNEQFF. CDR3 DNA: TGTGCCAGCAGCTTAATGGGGATAGGCAATGAGCAGTTCTTC. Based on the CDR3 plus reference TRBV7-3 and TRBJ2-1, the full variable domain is GAGVSQTPSNKVTEKGKYVELRCDPISGHTALYWYRQSLGQGPEFLIYFQGTGAADDSGLPNDRFFAVRPEGSVSTLKIQRTERGDSAVYLCASSLMGIGNEQFFGPGTRLTVL.